Listed below are T cell receptor beta chains from one sample, sequenced in a study of T cells in Graves' hyperthyroidism and ophthalmopathy. Each CDR3 protein gets one entry after TCRdb re-called the multiplex PCR reads with MiXCR. The sample records around 250,000 distinct CDR3 sequences, more than 12% being singletons. Sequenced material: blood. The source is a woman aged 40 to 50 with Graves' hyperthyroidism that later progressed to Graves' ophthalmopathy. Both conserved end residues are part of each CDR3. The D gene is left open where the match is weak. Not all rows give a size; the values are once, few, many and, for expanded clones, a class.

V: TRBV6-1
D: TRBD1
size: many
J: TRBJ2-5
DNA: TGTGCCAGCAGTTCACCCTACCGGGACAGCGTCGAGACCCAGTACTTC
CDR3: CASSSPYRDSVETQYF

V: TRBV7-9
D: -
size: many
J: TRBJ2-3
DNA: TGTGCCGGCTTCTCCCCGGGAGTAGGTACGCAGTATTTT
CDR3: CAGFSPGVGTQYF

V: TRBV20-1
D: -
size: -
J: TRBJ1-5
DNA: TGCAGTGCTAGTTCGGGGAAGAGTAGGGGCAATCAGCCCCAGCATTTT
CDR3: CSASSGKSRGNQPQHF

V: TRBV13
D: TRBD1
size: many
J: TRBJ1-1
DNA: TGTGCCAGCAGCCCCCCCTTGACAGGGTCTGAAGCTTTCTTT
CDR3: CASSPPLTGSEAFF

V: TRBV4-1
D: -
size: -
J: TRBJ2-1
DNA: TGCGCCAGCAGCCAATTGGAGTGGACTACCTCCTACAATGAGCAGTTCTTC
CDR3: CASSQLEWTTSYNEQFF

V: TRBV20-1
D: -
size: many
J: TRBJ2-1
DNA: TGCAGTGCTAGAGATTGGAGGGAAGTCCAGTTCTTC
CDR3: CSARDWREVQFF

V: TRBV7-6
D: -
size: many
J: TRBJ2-3
DNA: TGTGCCAGCAGCTCGACCAGGGCAGATACGCAGTATTTT
CDR3: CASSSTRADTQYF

V: TRBV10-3
D: TRBD2
size: many
J: TRBJ2-5
DNA: TGTGCCACCCTACAGGGGACTAGCGGAAAAGAGACCCAGTACTTC
CDR3: CATLQGTSGKETQYF

V: TRBV5-6
D: -
size: few
J: TRBJ2-6
DNA: TGTGCCAGCAGCTTGTTGAGCTCTGGGGCCAACGTCCTGACTTTC
CDR3: CASSLLSSGANVLTF

V: TRBV10-3
D: -
size: many
J: TRBJ1-4
DNA: TGTGCCATCAGTGAGTCTGAAGGGGAAAAACTGTTTTTT
CDR3: CAISESEGEKLFF

V: TRBV4-1
D: TRBD2
size: -
J: TRBJ2-1
DNA: TGCGCCAGCAGCCAAGGTTCCCTCAGCGGGGCCTACAATGAGCAGTTCTTC
CDR3: CASSQGSLSGAYNEQFF

V: TRBV2
D: -
size: -
J: TRBJ1-2
DNA: TGTGCCAGCAGTGAAATATATGGCTACACCTTC
CDR3: CASSEIYGYTF

V: TRBV6-2/TRBV6-3
D: -
size: -
J: TRBJ2-2
DNA: TGTGCCAGCAGTTATGGGCCTGAGGGGGGTCACGCCACCGGGGAGCTGTTTTTT
CDR3: CASSYGPEGGHATGELFF

V: TRBV6-1
D: TRBD2
size: few
J: TRBJ2-3
DNA: TGTGCCAGCAATTGGAGAGCGGGAGTCCCCGGCCCAGATACGCAGTATTTT
CDR3: CASNWRAGVPGPDTQYF

V: TRBV2
D: TRBD2
size: many
J: TRBJ2-3
DNA: TGTGCCAGCAGTGATGTGACTAGCCCCAACACAGATACGCAGTATTTT
CDR3: CASSDVTSPNTDTQYF

V: TRBV7-9
D: TRBD1
size: many
J: TRBJ2-5
DNA: TGTGCCAGCAGCCCTCTCCTCGGGACAGGTTTGGAGACCCAGTACTTC
CDR3: CASSPLLGTGLETQYF

V: TRBV5-1
D: TRBD2
size: -
J: TRBJ2-7
DNA: TGCGCCAGCAGCTTGGCTAGCGGGAGCGAGCAGTACTTC
CDR3: CASSLASGSEQYF

V: TRBV28
D: TRBD1
size: many
J: TRBJ2-1
DNA: TGTGCCAGCAGCCCCCCCCACAGGGGGGTCAACAATGAGCAGTTCTTC
CDR3: CASSPPHRGVNNEQFF

V: TRBV7-2
D: TRBD2
size: many
J: TRBJ2-3
DNA: TGTGCCAGCAGCTTGGGACTAGCTAGCACAGATACGCAGTATTTT
CDR3: CASSLGLASTDTQYF

V: TRBV19
D: -
size: many
J: TRBJ2-3
DNA: TGTGCCAGTAGTATAGGGGCTAGCACAGATACGCAGTATTTT
CDR3: CASSIGASTDTQYF

V: TRBV7-9
D: TRBD1
size: many
J: TRBJ1-5
DNA: TGTGCCAGCAGCTTAGAGACCGGGACAGGGGCGCTTGGGGGGAATCAGCCCCAGCATTTT
CDR3: CASSLETGTGALGGNQPQHF

V: TRBV12-3/TRBV12-4
D: TRBD2
size: -
J: TRBJ2-2
DNA: TGTGCCACCACGGGGGGGGCGGGGGGGCTGTTTTTT
CDR3: CATTGGAGGLFF

V: TRBV6-1
D: -
size: few
J: TRBJ1-3
DNA: TGTGCCAGCAGCCGATCTATCTCTGGAAACACCATATATTTT
CDR3: CASSRSISGNTIYF

V: TRBV6-1
D: -
size: many
J: TRBJ2-1
DNA: TGTGCCAGCAGTAGTTTCCGTGGGGGTTACAATGAGCAGTTCTTC
CDR3: CASSSFRGGYNEQFF

V: TRBV27
D: -
size: many
J: TRBJ2-2
DNA: TGTGCCAGCAGTGAGGGGTCTAACACCGGGGAGCTGTTTTTT
CDR3: CASSEGSNTGELFF

V: TRBV7-9
D: TRBD2
size: -
J: TRBJ2-2
DNA: TGTGCCAGCAGCCCCTATGGGACTAGCGGCCTAGCGAACACCGGGGAGCTGTTTTTT
CDR3: CASSPYGTSGLANTGELFF

V: TRBV5-1
D: -
size: -
J: TRBJ2-7
DNA: TGCGCCAGCAGCTTGGGCGGGACAGTGGGGACCTACGAGCAGTACTTC
CDR3: CASSLGGTVGTYEQYF

V: TRBV27
D: -
size: many
J: TRBJ1-2
DNA: TGTGCCAGCAGTTTGAAGGGCTATTCTAACTATGGCTACACCTTC
CDR3: CASSLKGYSNYGYTF

V: TRBV11-2
D: -
size: few
J: TRBJ2-5
DNA: TGTGCCAGCAGCTTAGGAAATTCGGTGATCCAGACCAAGTACTTC
CDR3: CASSLGNSVIQTKYF

V: TRBV12-5
D: -
size: many
J: TRBJ2-1
DNA: TGTGCTAGTGGTTTGGGGGGAAGGGAGCAGTTCTTC
CDR3: CASGLGGREQFF

V: TRBV28
D: -
size: many
J: TRBJ2-3
DNA: TGTGCCAGCAGTTTAGGTTGGGCTCTACCGCCAAGCACAGATACGCAGTATTTT
CDR3: CASSLGWALPPSTDTQYF

V: TRBV13
D: TRBD1
size: many
J: TRBJ1-1
DNA: TGTGCCAGCAGCCTCGACAGGGGGCCTGAAGCTTTCTTT
CDR3: CASSLDRGPEAFF

V: TRBV9
D: TRBD2
size: many
J: TRBJ2-7
DNA: TGTGCCAGCAGCCCGGCTAGCGGGAGTGGGGAGCAGTACTTC
CDR3: CASSPASGSGEQYF

V: TRBV11-2
D: -
size: many
J: TRBJ2-7
DNA: TGTGCCAGCAGCTTAATAGGGGCCTTCTACGAGCAGTACTTC
CDR3: CASSLIGAFYEQYF

V: TRBV2
D: -
size: -
J: TRBJ2-7
DNA: TGTGCCAGCAGTGTAGGGAGATTAAGCTACGAGCAGTACTTC
CDR3: CASSVGRLSYEQYF

V: TRBV7-8
D: -
size: many
J: TRBJ2-1
DNA: TGTGCCACACTAACCGGCTCAGGTTACAATGAGCAGTTCTTC
CDR3: CATLTGSGYNEQFF

V: TRBV2
D: -
size: many
J: TRBJ2-7
DNA: TGTGCCAGCATAGGAACAGAACATCTCCTTTCCTACGAGCAGTACTTC
CDR3: CASIGTEHLLSYEQYF

V: TRBV7-9
D: -
size: many
J: TRBJ2-3
DNA: TGTGCCAGCAGCTCCTCCCAGGACCCGCTATCCACAGATACGCAGTATTTT
CDR3: CASSSSQDPLSTDTQYF

V: TRBV7-8
D: TRBD1
size: many
J: TRBJ2-1
DNA: TGTGCCAGCAGCTTTAGAGTTCCGGGACAGGCCCACAATGAGCAGTTCTTC
CDR3: CASSFRVPGQAHNEQFF

V: TRBV7-6
D: -
size: many
J: TRBJ2-7
DNA: TGTGCCAGCAGCCAGGACGTTTGGAGCTACGAGCAGTACTTC
CDR3: CASSQDVWSYEQYF

V: TRBV6-5
D: TRBD2
size: -
J: TRBJ2-1
DNA: TGTGCCAGCAGTTACTCGGTGGCGGGAGGGGGCTCCTACAATGAGCAGTTCTTC
CDR3: CASSYSVAGGGSYNEQFF

V: TRBV5-4
D: TRBD1
size: few
J: TRBJ2-3
DNA: TGTGCCAGCAGCTCCCCACACCGGGACAGGGGATTGTTAGATACGCAGTATTTT
CDR3: CASSSPHRDRGLLDTQYF

V: TRBV6-2/TRBV6-3
D: -
size: few
J: TRBJ2-1
DNA: TGTGCCAGCAATACAAGACCTCGGGGGGAGCAGTTCTTC
CDR3: CASNTRPRGEQFF

V: TRBV5-4
D: -
size: -
J: TRBJ2-2
DNA: TGTGCCAGCAGCTTGATAATAGGGGGCACCGGGGAGCTGTTTTTT
CDR3: CASSLIIGGTGELFF

V: TRBV7-2
D: TRBD1
size: -
J: TRBJ1-6
DNA: TGTGCCAGCAGCCTCCCCGGACAGGGAATGGGTTCACCCCTCCACTTT
CDR3: CASSLPGQGMGSPLHF

V: TRBV10-3
D: -
size: many
J: TRBJ1-1
DNA: TGTGCCGCTCGACAGTCCAACACTGAAGCTTTCTTT
CDR3: CAARQSNTEAFF

V: TRBV7-9
D: -
size: few
J: TRBJ2-7
DNA: TGTGCCAGCAGCTCGGACTTGGGGGGGCAGTACTTC
CDR3: CASSSDLGGQYF

V: TRBV3-1
D: -
size: many
J: TRBJ1-2
DNA: TGTGCCAGCAGCCAAGTTAGGGTAGTTCTTCGCTACACCTTC
CDR3: CASSQVRVVLRYTF

V: TRBV15
D: TRBD2
size: many
J: TRBJ2-1
DNA: TGTGCCACCAGCAGGGCATTGACTAGCGGGAGGCCTGAGCAGTTCTTC
CDR3: CATSRALTSGRPEQFF

V: TRBV19
D: -
size: -
J: TRBJ2-4
DNA: TGTGCCAGTAGTACACCGACTAGAGGGAACATTCAGTACTTC
CDR3: CASSTPTRGNIQYF

V: TRBV28
D: TRBD2
size: many
J: TRBJ2-2
DNA: TGTGCCAGCAGTTCCCCTAGCGGGAGAACGAACACCGGGGAGCTGTTTTTT
CDR3: CASSSPSGRTNTGELFF

V: TRBV7-2
D: -
size: -
J: TRBJ1-2
DNA: TGTGCCAGCAGCCCAGGGGAGGAGTGGGGCTACACCTTC
CDR3: CASSPGEEWGYTF

V: TRBV20-1
D: -
size: many
J: TRBJ2-1
DNA: TGCAGTGCTAGAGTGGGGTGGAATGAGCAGTTCTTC
CDR3: CSARVGWNEQFF

V: TRBV28
D: TRBD1
size: many
J: TRBJ1-2
DNA: TGTGCCAGCGTAGGACAGGGGGATTACTATGGCTACACCTTC
CDR3: CASVGQGDYYGYTF

V: TRBV20-1
D: -
size: many
J: TRBJ1-2
DNA: TGCAGTGCTAGAGATCGCAGGGCAGGTGGCTACACCTTC
CDR3: CSARDRRAGGYTF

V: TRBV11-2
D: TRBD2
size: many
J: TRBJ2-2
DNA: TGTGCCAGCAGCTTGGGGACTAGCGGGAACACCGGGGAGCTGTTTTTT
CDR3: CASSLGTSGNTGELFF

V: TRBV9
D: TRBD2
size: few
J: TRBJ2-1
DNA: TGTGCCAGCAGCGTAGGGGCAAGGGCGGGAGGGCCCAATGAGCAGTTCTTC
CDR3: CASSVGARAGGPNEQFF

V: TRBV28
D: -
size: many
J: TRBJ2-3
DNA: TGTGCCAGCAGTCATGCGGCCCCCAAGTACACAGATACGCAGTATTTT
CDR3: CASSHAAPKYTDTQYF

V: TRBV2
D: -
size: many
J: TRBJ2-7
DNA: TGTGCCAGCAGATCACAGGGAGGAGAGCAGTACTTC
CDR3: CASRSQGGEQYF

V: TRBV20-1
D: -
size: few
J: TRBJ2-7
DNA: TGCAGTGCTAGAGGGGGAGTATGGGTCTACGAGCAGTACTTC
CDR3: CSARGGVWVYEQYF